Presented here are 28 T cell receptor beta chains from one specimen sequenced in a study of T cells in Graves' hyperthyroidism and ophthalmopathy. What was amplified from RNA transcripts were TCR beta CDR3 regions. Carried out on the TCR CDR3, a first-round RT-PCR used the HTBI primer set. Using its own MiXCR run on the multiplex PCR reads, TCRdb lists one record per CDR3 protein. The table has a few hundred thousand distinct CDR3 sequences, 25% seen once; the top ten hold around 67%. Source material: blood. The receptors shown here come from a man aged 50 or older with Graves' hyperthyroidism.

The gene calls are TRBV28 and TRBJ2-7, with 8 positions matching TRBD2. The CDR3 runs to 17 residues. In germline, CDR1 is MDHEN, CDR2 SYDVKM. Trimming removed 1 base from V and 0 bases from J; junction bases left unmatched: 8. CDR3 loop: CASSLSDLAGLSYEQYF. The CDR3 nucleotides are TGTGCCAGCAGTTTATCCGACCTAGCGGGCCTCTCCTACGAGCAGTACTTC. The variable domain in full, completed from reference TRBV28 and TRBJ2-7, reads DVKVTQSSRYLVKRTGEKVFLECVQDMDHENMFWYRQDPGLGLRLIYFSYDVKMKEKGDIPEGYSVSREKKERFSLILESASTNQTSMYLCASSLSDLAGLSYEQYFGPGTRLTVT.

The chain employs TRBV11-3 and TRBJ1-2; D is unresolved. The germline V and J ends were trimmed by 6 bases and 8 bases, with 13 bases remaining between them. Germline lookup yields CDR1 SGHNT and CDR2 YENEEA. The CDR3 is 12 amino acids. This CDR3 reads CASSPRGGGYTF. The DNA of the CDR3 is TGTGCCAGCAGTCCGAGAGGCGGGGGCTACACCTTC.

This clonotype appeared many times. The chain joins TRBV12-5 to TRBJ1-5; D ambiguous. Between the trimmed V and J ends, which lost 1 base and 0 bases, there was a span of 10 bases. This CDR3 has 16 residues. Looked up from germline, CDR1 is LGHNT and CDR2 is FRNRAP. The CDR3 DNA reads TGTGCTAGTGGTTTGGAGGCATCCAGTAGCAATCAGCCCCAGCATTTT. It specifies CASGLEASSSNQPQHF.

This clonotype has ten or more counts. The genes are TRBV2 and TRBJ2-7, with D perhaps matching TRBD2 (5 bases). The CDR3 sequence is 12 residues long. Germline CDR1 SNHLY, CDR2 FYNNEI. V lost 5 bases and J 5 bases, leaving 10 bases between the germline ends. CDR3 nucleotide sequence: TGTGCCAGCAGTTTCGGGGTCCACGAGCAGTACTTC. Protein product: CASSFGVHEQYF.

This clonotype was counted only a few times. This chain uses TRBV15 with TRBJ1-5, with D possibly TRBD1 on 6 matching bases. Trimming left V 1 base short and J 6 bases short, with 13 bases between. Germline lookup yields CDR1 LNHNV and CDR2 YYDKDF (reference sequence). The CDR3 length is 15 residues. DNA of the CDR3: TGTGCCACCAGCAGAGCACAGGGAGGGGGTCAGCCCCAGCATTTT. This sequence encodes CATSRAQGGGQPQHF.

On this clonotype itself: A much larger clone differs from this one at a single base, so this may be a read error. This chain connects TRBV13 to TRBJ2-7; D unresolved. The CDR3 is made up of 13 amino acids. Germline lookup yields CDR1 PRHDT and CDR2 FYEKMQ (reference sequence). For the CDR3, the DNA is TGTGTCAGCAGCTTAGAGTCAGACTACGAGCAGTACTTC. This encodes CVSSLESDYEQYF. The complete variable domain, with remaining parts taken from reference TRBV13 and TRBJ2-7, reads AAGVIQSPRHLIKEKRETATLKCYPIPRHDTVYWYQQGPGQDPQFLISFYEKMQSDKGSIPDRFSAQQFSDYHSELNMSSLELGDSALYFCVSSLESDYEQYFGPGTRLTVT.

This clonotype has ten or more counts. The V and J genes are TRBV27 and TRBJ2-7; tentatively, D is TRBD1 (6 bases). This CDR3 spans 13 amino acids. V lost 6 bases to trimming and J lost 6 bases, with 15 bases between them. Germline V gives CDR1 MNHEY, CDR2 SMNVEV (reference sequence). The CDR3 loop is CASSPSTGFEQYF. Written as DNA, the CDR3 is TGTGCCAGCAGCCCCTCCACAGGGTTCGAGCAGTACTTC.

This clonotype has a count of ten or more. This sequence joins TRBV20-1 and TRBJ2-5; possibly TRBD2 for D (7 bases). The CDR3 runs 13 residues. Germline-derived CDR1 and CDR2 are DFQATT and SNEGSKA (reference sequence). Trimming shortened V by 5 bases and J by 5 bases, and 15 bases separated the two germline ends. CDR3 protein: CSAGLGGRETQYF. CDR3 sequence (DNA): TGCAGTGCTGGACTGGGGGGGCGGGAGACCCAGTACTTC.

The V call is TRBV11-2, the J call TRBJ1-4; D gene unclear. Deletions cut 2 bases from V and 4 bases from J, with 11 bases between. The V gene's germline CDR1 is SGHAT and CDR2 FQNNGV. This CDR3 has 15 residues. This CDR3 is CASSLWDWVNEKLFF. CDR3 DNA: TGTGCCAGCAGCTTATGGGATTGGGTTAATGAAAAACTGTTTTTT.

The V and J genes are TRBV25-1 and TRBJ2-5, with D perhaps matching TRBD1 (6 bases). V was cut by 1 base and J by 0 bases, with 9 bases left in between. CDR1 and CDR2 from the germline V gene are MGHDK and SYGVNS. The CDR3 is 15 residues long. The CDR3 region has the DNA TGTGCCAGCAGTGAATTATGGGACAACCAAGAGACCCAGTACTTC. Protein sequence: CASSELWDNQETQYF.

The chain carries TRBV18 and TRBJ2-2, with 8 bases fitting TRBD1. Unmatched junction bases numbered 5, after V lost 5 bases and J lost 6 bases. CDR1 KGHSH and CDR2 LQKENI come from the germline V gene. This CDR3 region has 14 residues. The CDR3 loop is CASSTTGDAGELFF. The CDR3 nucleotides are TGTGCCAGCTCAACGACAGGGGACGCCGGGGAGCTGTTTTTT.

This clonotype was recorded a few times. CDR3 sequence: CASSLAGLAGGSTDTQYF. Written as DNA, the CDR3 is TGCGCCAGCAGCTTGGCGGGACTAGCGGGAGGTAGCACAGATACGCAGTATTTT. This chain uses TRBV5-1 with TRBJ2-3; 15 nucleotides line up with TRBD2. The V gene end was trimmed by 0 bases and the J gene end by 0 bases; junction bases not matched to a gene: 2. The CDR3 is made up of 18 amino acids. The V gene's germline CDR1 is SGHRS and CDR2 YFSETQ.

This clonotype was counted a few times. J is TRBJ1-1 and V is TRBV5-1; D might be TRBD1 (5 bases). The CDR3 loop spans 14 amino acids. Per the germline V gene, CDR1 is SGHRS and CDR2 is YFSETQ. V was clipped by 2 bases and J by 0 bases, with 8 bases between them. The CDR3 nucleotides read TGCGCCAGCAGCTTCGGGACGATGAACACTGAAGCTTTCTTT. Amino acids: CASSFGTMNTEAFF.

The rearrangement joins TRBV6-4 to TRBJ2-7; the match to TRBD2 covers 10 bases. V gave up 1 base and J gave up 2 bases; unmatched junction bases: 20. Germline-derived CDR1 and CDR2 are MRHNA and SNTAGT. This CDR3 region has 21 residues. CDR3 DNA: TGTGCCAGCAGTGACTGTAAGGGATCGATCTCACTAGCGGGGAAACCCTACGAGCAGTACTTC. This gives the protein CASSDCKGSISLAGKPYEQYF.

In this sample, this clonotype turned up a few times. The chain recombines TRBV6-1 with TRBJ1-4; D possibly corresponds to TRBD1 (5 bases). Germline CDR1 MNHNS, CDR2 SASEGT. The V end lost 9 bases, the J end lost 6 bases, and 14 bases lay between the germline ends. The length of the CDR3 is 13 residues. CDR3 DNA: TGTGCCAGTATCCGGGACGGCGATGAAAAACTGTTTTTT. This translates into CASIRDGDEKLFF.

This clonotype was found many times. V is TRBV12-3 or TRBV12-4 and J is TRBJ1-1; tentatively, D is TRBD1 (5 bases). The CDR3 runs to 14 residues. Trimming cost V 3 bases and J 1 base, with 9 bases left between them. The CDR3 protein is CASSLGGENTEAFF. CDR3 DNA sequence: TGTGCCAGCAGTTTGGGGGGTGAGAACACTGAAGCTTTCTTT.

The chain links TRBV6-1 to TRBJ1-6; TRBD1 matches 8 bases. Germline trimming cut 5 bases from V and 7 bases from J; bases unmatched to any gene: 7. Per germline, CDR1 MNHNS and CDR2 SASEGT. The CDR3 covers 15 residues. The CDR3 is CASSLTGQENSPLHF. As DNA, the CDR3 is TGTGCCAGCAGTCTAACGGGACAGGAAAATTCACCCCTCCACTTT.

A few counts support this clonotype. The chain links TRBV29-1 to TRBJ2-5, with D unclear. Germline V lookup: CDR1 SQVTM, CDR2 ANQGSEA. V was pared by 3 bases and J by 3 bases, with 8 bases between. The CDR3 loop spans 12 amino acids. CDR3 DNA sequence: TGCAGCGTTGATATCCAGAAAGAGACCCAGTACTTC. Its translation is CSVDIQKETQYF.

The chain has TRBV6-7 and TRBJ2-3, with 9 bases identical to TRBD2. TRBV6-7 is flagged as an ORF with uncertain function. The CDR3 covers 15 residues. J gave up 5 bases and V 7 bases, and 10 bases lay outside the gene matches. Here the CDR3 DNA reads TGTGCCAGCAACAGGTGGCTAGCGGGAAAAGATACGCAGTATTTT. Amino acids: CASNRWLAGKDTQYF.

CDR3 bases: TGCAGCGAATTACAGGGAGCAGATACGCAGTATTTT. Translated, it gives CSELQGADTQYF. The gene calls are TRBV29-1 and TRBJ2-3, with D perhaps matching TRBD1 (6 bases). Trimming took off 7 bases at V and 4 bases at J, with 12 bases between the two ends. Germline CDR1 reads SQVTM; CDR2 reads ANQGSEA. The CDR3 has 12 residues.

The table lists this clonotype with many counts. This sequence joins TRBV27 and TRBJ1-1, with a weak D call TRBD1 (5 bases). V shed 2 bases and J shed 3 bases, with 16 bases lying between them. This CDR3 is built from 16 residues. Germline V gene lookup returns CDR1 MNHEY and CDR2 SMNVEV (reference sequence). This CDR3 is CASSLRYRGEYTEAFF. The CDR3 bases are TGTGCCAGCAGTTTAAGGTACCGGGGGGAGTACACTGAAGCTTTCTTT.

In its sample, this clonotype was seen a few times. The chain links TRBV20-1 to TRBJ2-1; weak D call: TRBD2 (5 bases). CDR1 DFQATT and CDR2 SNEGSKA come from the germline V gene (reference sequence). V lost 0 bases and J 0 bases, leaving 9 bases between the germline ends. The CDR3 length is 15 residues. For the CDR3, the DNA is TGCAGTGCTAGAGAAGGACTCCGCTCCTACAATGAGCAGTTCTTC. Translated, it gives CSAREGLRSYNEQFF.

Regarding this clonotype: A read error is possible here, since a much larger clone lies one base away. The CDR3 DNA sequence: TGTGCCAGCAGCCGTCCGGGAGAGAGAGGCAAAAACATGCAGTACTTC. It codes for CASSRPGERGKNMQYF. The gene calls are TRBV3-1 and TRBJ2-4, with D perhaps TRBD2 (6 bases). Germline CDR1 LGHDT, CDR2 YNNKEL (reference sequence). This CDR3 spans 16 amino acids.

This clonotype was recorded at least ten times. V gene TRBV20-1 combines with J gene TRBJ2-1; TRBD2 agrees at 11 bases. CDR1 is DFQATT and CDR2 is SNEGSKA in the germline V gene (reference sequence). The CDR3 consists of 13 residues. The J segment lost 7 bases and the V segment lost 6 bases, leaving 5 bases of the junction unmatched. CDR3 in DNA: TGCAGTGCCCCCAGGACTAGCGGGAATGAGCAGTTCTTC. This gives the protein CSAPRTSGNEQFF.

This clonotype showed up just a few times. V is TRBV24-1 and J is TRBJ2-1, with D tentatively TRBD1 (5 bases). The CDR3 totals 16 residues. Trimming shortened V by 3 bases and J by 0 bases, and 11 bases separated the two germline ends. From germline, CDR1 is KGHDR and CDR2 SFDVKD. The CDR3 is CATSDNGASSYNEQFF. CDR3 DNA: TGTGCCACCAGTGATAATGGGGCGAGCTCCTACAATGAGCAGTTCTTC.

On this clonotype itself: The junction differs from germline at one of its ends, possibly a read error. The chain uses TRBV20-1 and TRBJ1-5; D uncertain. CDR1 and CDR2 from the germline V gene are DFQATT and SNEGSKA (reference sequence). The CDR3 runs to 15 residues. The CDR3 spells CSARDPSQANQPRHF. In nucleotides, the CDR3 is TGCAGTGCTAGAGATCCGAGCCAGGCTAATCAGCCCCGGCATTTT.

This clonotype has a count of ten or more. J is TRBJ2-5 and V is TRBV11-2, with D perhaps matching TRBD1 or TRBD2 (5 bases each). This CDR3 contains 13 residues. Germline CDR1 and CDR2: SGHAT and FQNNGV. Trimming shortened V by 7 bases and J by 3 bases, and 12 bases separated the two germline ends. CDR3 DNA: TGTGCCAGCATGGGAGCCAGGGAAGAGACCCAGTACTTC. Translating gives CASMGAREETQYF.

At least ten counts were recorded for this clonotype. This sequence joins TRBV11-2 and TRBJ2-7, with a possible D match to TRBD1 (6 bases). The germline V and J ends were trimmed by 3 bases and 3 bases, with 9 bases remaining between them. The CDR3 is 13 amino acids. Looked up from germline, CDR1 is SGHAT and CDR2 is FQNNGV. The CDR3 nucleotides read TGTGCCAGCAGCTTGATGACAGGCTACGAGCAGTACTTC. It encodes CASSLMTGYEQYF.